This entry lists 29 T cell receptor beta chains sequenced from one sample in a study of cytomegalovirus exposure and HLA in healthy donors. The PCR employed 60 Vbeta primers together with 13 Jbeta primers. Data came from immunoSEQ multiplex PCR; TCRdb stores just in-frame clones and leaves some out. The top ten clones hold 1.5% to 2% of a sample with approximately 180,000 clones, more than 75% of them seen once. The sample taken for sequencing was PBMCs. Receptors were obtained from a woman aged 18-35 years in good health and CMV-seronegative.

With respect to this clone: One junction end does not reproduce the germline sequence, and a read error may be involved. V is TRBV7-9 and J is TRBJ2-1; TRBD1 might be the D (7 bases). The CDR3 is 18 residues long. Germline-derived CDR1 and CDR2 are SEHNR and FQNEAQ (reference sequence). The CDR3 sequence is CSSSPKGGQSPGYNEQFF. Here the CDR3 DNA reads TGTTCCAGCAGCCCGAAGGGGGGACAGTCACCCGGATACAATGAGCAGTTCTTC.

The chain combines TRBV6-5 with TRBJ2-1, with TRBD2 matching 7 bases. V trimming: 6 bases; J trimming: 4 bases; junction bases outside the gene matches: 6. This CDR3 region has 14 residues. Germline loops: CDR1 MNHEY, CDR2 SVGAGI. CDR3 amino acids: CASSGGGSYNEQFF. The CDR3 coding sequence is TGTGCCAGCAGCGGCGGGGGATCATACAATGAGCAGTTCTTC.

This CDR3 is CASSLGGGGADEQYF. Here the CDR3 DNA reads TGTGCCAGCAGCTTGGGTGGCGGGGGGGCCGACGAGCAGTACTTC. The chain employs TRBV5-6 and TRBJ2-7; TRBD2 matches at 9 bases. Losses at the gene ends were 0 bases for V and 5 bases for J; bases not matched to a gene: 6. This CDR3 comprises 15 residues. Looked up from germline, CDR1 is SGHDT and CDR2 is YYEEEE. The complete variable domain, with remaining parts taken from reference TRBV5-6 and TRBJ2-7, reads DAGVTQSPTHLIKTRGQQVTLRCSPKSGHDTVSWYQQALGQGPQFIFQYYEEEERQRGNFPDRFSGHQFPNYSSELNVNALLLGDSALYLCASSLGGGGADEQYFGPGTRLTVT.

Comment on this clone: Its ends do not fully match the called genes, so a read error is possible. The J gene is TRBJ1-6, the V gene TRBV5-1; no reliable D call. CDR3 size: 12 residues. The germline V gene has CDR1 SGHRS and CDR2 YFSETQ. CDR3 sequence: CASSSNNSPLHF. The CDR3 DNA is TGCGCCAGCAGCTCCAATAATTCACCCCTCCACTTT.

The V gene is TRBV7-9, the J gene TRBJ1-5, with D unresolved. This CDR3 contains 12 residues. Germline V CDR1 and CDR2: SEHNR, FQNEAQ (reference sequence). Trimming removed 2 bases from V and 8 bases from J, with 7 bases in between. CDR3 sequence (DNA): TGTGCCAGCAGCTTATCAGTTGAGCCCCAGCATTTT. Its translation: CASSLSVEPQHF.

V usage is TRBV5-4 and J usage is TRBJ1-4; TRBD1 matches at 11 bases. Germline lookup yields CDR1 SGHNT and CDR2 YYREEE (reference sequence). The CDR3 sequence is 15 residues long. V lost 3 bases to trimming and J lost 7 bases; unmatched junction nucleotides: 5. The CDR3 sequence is CASSYGQGAGEKLFF. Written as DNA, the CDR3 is TGTGCCAGCAGCTACGGACAGGGGGCAGGTGAAAAACTGTTTTTT.

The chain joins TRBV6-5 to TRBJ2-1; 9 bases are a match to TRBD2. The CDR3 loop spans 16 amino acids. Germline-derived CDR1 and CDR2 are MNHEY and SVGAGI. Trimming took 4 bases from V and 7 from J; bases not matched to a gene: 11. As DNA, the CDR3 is TGTGCCAGCAGTTGGACGGCGGGAGGGCCTAGGAATGAGCAGTTCTTC. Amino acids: CASSWTAGGPRNEQFF.

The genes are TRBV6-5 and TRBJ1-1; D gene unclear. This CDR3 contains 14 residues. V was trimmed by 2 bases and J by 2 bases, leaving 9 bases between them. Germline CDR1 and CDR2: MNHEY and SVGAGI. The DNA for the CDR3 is TGTGCCAGCAGTTACGGGCAACCTAACACTGAAGCTTTCTTT. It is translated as CASSYGQPNTEAFF.

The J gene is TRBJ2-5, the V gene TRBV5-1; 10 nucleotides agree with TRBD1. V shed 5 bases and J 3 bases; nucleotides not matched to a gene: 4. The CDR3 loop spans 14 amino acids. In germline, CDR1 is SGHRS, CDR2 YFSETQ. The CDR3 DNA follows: TGCGCCAGCAGTTCGGGGACAGGGGAAGAGACCCAGTACTTC. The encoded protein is CASSSGTGEETQYF.

This chain's CDR3 is CSVRWAAGGPSTQYF. CDR3 DNA sequence: TGCAGCGTACGATGGGCAGCGGGGGGGCCTAGTACGCAGTATTTT. The chain links TRBV29-1 to TRBJ2-3, with 10 positions matching TRBD2. The V and J ends lost 6 bases and 8 bases, in that order; junction bases with no gene match: 14. The germline gives CDR1 SQVTM, CDR2 ANQGSEA. The CDR3 runs 15 residues.

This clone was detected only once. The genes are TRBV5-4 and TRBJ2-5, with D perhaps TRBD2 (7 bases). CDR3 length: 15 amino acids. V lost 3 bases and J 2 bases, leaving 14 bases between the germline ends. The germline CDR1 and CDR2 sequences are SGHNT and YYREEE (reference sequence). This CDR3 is CASSSWGGGQETQYF. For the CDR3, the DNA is TGTGCCAGCAGCTCCTGGGGAGGGGGTCAAGAGACCCAGTACTTC.

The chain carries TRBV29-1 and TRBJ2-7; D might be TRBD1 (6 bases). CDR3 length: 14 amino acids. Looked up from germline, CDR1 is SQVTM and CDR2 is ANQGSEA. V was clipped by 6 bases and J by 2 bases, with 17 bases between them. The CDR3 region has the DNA TGCAGCGTGTCCAGGGCAGGGGCCACCTACGAGCAGTACTTC. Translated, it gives CSVSRAGATYEQYF.

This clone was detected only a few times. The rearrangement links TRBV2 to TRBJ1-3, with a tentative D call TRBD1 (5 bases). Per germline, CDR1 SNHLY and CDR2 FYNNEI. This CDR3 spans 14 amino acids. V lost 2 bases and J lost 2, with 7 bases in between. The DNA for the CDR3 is TGTGCCAGCAGTGAACAAGGGGCTGGAAACACCATATATTTT. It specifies CASSEQGAGNTIYF.

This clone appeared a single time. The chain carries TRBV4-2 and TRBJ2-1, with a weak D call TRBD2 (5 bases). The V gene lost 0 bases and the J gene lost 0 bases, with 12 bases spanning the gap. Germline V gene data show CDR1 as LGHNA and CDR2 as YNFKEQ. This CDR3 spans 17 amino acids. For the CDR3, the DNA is TGTGCCAGCAGCCAAGATTACGGGGAACTCTCCTACAATGAGCAGTTCTTC. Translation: CASSQDYGELSYNEQFF.

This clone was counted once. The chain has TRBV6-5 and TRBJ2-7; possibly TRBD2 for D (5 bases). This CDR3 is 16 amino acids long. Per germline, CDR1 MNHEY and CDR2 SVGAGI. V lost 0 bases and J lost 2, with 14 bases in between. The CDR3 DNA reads TGTGCCAGCAGTTACTCCCGACCCCGGAGGCCCTACGAGCAGTACTTC. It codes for CASSYSRPRRPYEQYF.

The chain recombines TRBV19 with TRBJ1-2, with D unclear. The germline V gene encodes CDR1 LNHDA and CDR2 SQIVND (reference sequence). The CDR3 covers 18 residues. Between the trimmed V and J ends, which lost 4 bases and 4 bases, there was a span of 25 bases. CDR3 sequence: CASSKLDPGSGWSYGYTF. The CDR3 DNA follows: TGTGCCAGTAGTAAATTAGACCCCGGATCGGGTTGGAGCTATGGCTACACCTTC.

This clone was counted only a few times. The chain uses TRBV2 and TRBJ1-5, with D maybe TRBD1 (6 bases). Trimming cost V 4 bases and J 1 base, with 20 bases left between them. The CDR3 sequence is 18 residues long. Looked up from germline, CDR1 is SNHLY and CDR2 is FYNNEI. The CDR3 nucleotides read TGTGCCAGCAGTGCGGGCCCAATTGGGGGGGCGAGCAATCAGCCCCAGCATTTT. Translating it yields CASSAGPIGGASNQPQHF.

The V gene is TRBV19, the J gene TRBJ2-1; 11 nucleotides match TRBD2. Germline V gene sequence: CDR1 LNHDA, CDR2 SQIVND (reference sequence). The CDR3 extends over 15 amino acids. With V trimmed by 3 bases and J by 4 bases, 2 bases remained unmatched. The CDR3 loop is CASSMVAGGYNEQFF. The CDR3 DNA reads TGTGCCAGTAGTATGGTAGCGGGAGGGTACAATGAGCAGTTCTTC.

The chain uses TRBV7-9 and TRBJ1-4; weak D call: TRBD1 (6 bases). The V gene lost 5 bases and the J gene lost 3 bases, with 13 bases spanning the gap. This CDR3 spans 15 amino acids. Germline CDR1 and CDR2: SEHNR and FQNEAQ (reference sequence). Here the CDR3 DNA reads TGTGCCAGCAGCCCCTCCCGGACAGCTAATGAAAAACTGTTTTTT. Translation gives CASSPSRTANEKLFF.

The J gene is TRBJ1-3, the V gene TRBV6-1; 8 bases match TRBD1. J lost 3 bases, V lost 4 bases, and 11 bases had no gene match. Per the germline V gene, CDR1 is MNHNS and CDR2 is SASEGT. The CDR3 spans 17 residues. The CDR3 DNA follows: TGTGCCAGCAGTGCATTCTCGGGACAGGTCGGTGGAAACACCATATATTTT. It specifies CASSAFSGQVGGNTIYF.

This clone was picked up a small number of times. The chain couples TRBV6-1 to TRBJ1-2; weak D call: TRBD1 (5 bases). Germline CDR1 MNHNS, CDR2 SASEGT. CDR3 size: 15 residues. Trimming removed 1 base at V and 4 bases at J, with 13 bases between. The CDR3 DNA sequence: TGTGCCAGCAGTGAAGGTCCAGGGCAAGGCTATGGCTACACCTTC. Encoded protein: CASSEGPGQGYGYTF.

The CDR3 DNA reads TGTGCCAGCACACTGACTCCATATCAGCCCCAGCATTTT. The encoded protein is CASTLTPYQPQHF. The chain couples TRBV6-6 to TRBJ1-5; D gene uncertain. CDR3 length: 13 amino acids. Germline V gene lookup returns CDR1 MNHNY and CDR2 SVGAGI (reference sequence). Trimming removed 7 bases at V and 5 bases at J, with 12 bases between.

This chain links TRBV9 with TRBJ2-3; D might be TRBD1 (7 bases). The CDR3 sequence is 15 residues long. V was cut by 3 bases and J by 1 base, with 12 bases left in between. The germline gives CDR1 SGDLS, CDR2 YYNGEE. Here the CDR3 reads CASSAQGGRTDTQYF. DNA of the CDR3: TGTGCCAGCAGCGCTCAGGGGGGTCGCACAGATACGCAGTATTTT.

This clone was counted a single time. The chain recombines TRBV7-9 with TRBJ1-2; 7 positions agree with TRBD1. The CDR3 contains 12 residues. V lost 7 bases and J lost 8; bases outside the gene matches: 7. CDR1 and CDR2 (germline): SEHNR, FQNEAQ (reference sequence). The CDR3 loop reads CASTPTGVGYTF. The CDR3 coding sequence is TGTGCCAGCACACCTACAGGGGTCGGCTACACCTTC.

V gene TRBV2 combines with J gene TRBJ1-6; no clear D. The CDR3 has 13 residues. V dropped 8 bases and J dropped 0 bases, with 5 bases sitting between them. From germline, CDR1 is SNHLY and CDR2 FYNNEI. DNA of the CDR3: TGTGCCAGCCGGAGCTCCTATAATTCACCCCTCCACTTT. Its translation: CASRSSYNSPLHF.

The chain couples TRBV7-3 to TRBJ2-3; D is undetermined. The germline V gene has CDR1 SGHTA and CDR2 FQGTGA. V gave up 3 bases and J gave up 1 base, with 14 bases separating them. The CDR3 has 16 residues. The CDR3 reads CASSFPFDGGTDTQYF. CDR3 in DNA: TGTGCCAGCAGCTTCCCCTTCGACGGAGGCACAGATACGCAGTATTTT.

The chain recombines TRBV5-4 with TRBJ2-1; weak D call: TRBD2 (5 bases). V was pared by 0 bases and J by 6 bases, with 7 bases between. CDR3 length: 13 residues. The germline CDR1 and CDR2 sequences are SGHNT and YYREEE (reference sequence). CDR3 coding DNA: TGTGCCAGCAGCTTGGGGCGGGTCAATGAGCAGTTCTTC. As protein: CASSLGRVNEQFF.

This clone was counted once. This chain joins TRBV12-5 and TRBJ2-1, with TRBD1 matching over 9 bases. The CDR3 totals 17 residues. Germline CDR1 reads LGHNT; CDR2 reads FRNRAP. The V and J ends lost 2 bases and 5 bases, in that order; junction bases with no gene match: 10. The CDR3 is CASGLTWDRAFDNEQFF. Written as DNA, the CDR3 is TGTGCTAGTGGTTTGACCTGGGACAGGGCCTTTGACAATGAGCAGTTCTTC.

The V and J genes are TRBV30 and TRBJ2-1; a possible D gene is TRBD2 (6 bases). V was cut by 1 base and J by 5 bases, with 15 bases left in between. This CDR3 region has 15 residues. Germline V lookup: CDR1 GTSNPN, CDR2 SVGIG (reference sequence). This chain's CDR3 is CAWSAPGRAHNEQFF. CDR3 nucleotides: TGTGCCTGGAGTGCCCCCGGGAGAGCACACAATGAGCAGTTCTTC.